The 7 T cell receptor beta chains below come from one sample, sequenced in a study of blood T cell repertoires in COVID-19. The data were produced by immunoSEQ multiplex PCR, yet TCRdb's version contains in-frame clones alone and is incomplete. The sample contains 70,000 or so clones, around 87% of which appear only once. The source material was peripheral blood. The receptors were gathered from a man between 65 and 85 years old with active COVID-19.

This rearrangement joins TRBV9 to TRBJ2-2; D may be TRBD1 (5 bases). This CDR3 is built from 17 residues. Germline CDR1 SGDLS, CDR2 YYNGEE. V was clipped by 6 bases and J by 7 bases, with 25 bases between them. CDR3 DNA: TGTGCCAGCACCCCAGGGTGGGCGCGCGACTGGGGCGGGGAGCTGTTTTTT. The encoded protein is CASTPGWARDWGGELFF.

This clone was found once. The chain carries TRBV5-1 and TRBJ1-2, with D possibly being TRBD1 (6 bases). Germline assignment: CDR1 SGHRS and CDR2 YFSETQ. Trimming took 4 bases from V and 3 from J, leaving 13 bases between them. This CDR3 has 14 residues. DNA of the CDR3: TGCGCCAGCAGCCCCCTAGGGGGGGACTATGGCTACACCTTC. The encoded protein is CASSPLGGDYGYTF.

This clone was seen just once. This sequence joins TRBV7-6 and TRBJ2-7, with 12 bases lining up with TRBD2. Looked up from germline, CDR1 is SGHVS and CDR2 is FNYEAQ. This CDR3 has 16 amino acids. J was trimmed by 1 base and V by 4 bases; bases with no gene match: 5. The CDR3 region has the DNA TGTGCCAGCAGCTCATTGACTAGCGGGAGTTCCTACGAGCAGTACTTC. Its translation: CASSSLTSGSSYEQYF.

The V gene is TRBV7-2, the J gene TRBJ2-6; a possible D gene is TRBD1 (6 bases). Trimming stripped 6 bases from V and 3 bases from J, with 15 bases between. The CDR3 totals 16 residues. CDR1 is SGHTA and CDR2 is FQGNSA in the germline V gene. CDR3 residues: CASSRQTGSGANVLTF. The CDR3 DNA is TGTGCCAGCAGTCGACAAACAGGGAGTGGGGCCAACGTCCTGACTTTC.

The V and J genes are TRBV7-9 and TRBJ2-7, with 10 bases fitting TRBD1. Looked up from germline, CDR1 is SEHNR and CDR2 is FQNEAQ (reference sequence). Germline trimming cut 3 bases from V and 2 bases from J; bases unmatched to any gene: 4. The CDR3 runs 15 residues. DNA for the CDR3: TGTGCCAGCAGCTTGGACGGGACAGGGGCCTACGAGCAGTACTTC. Translation gives CASSLDGTGAYEQYF.

This clone was observed a handful of times. CDR3 protein: CASTGGRMAETQYF. The CDR3 DNA reads as TGTGCCAGCACGGGGGGCCGGATGGCTGAGACCCAGTACTTC. This chain joins TRBV2 and TRBJ2-5; weak D call: TRBD2 (7 bases). Per germline, CDR1 SNHLY and CDR2 FYNNEI. The CDR3 runs to 14 residues. Trimming removed 7 bases at V and 5 bases at J, with 17 bases between.

The chain recombines TRBV19 with TRBJ2-2, with TRBD1 identical over 8 bases. Germline V gene sequence: CDR1 LNHDA, CDR2 SQIVND (reference sequence). This CDR3 is built from 16 residues. Unmatched junction bases numbered 8, after V lost 5 bases and J lost 3 bases. CDR3 loop: CASSDPGGVDTGELFF. CDR3 nucleotides: TGTGCCAGTAGTGACCCAGGGGGCGTGGACACCGGGGAGCTGTTTTTT. The entire variable domain, with the rest obtained from reference TRBV19 and TRBJ2-2, is as follows: DGGITQSPKYLFRKEGQNVTLSCEQNLNHDAMYWYRQDPGQGLRLIYYSQIVNDFQKGDIAEGYSVSREKKESFPLTVTSAQKNPTAFYLCASSDPGGVDTGELFFGEGSRLTVL.